This TCR beta chain was recorded in a study of OX40 agonist ivuxolimab in advanced cancers. Study in general: As their treatment, patients were administered ivuxolimab, an agonistic anti-OX40 (CD134) antibody. Averaging 60 years in age, with a range of roughly 20 to 80, the cohort was 82.7% male. Whole-study results and caveats: Compared with CD4+, CD8+ T cells on average had more expanded clones. In a subset of nonresponders, normalized T-cell clonal expansion was also low.

Trimming left V 3 bases short and J 2 bases short, with 5 bases between. Germline V lookup: CDR1 KGHSH, CDR2 LQKENI. This CDR3 region has 13 residues. Produced via immunoSEQ multiplex PCR; TCRdb's table is partial and in-frame only. The sample has 30,000 to 35,000 clones, 81% seen once; the top ten hold about 1.3%. Worth noting for this clone: Its antigen is unknown.

The chain recombines TRBV18 with TRBJ1-3; the D gene is possibly TRBD1 (5 bases). This TCR derives from an adult with an advanced solid tumor such as melanoma, head and neck, liver or kidney cancer. Sequenced material: CD4+ or CD8+ T cells sorted from blood, taken in a trial of the OX40 agonist ivuxolimab. For the CDR3, the DNA is TGTGCCAGCTCACCGGGACCTGGAAACACCATATATTTT. Its translation is CASSPGPGNTIYF.